This T cell receptor beta chain was identified during a study of CD8 T cells in Susac syndrome. RNA was extracted with the RNeasy kit, and a quantity of about 0.45 to 1 ug was reverse transcribed using random hexamers. TCRdb re-called the immunoSEQ multiplex PCR reads through MiXCR, storing one row per CDR3 protein. The sample shows about 300,000 distinct CDR3 sequences, approximately 85% of them seen only once. Bulk CD8+ and CD4+ cells came from magnetic negative isolation; CD8+ TEMRA by FACS. This CDR3 comprises 16 residues. Trimming shortened V by 5 bases and J by 4 bases, and 17 bases separated the two germline ends. Germline CDR1 SGHVS, CDR2 FNYEAQ.

Sequenced: CD8+ T cells from PBMCs. The TCR comes from a human donor with multiple sclerosis. V gene TRBV7-6 combines with J gene TRBJ2-2; D might be TRBD1 (5 bases). CDR3 in amino acids: CASSATVQGSTGELFF. The CDR3, as DNA: TGTGCCAGCAGCGCGACGGTCCAGGGAAGCACCGGGGAGCTGTTTTTT.